The TCR beta chain under discussion was sequenced for a study of T cell responses to AZD1222 COVID-19 vaccine. Turning to the study itself: Both about-4-week and about-12-week second-dose recipients were combined. Study-wide points: Once two AZD1222 doses were given, Spike-specific TCR breadth and depth went up.

The data were produced by immunoSEQ multiplex PCR, yet TCRdb's version contains in-frame clones alone and is incomplete. The data show approximately 110,000 clones, roughly 90% seen once. CDR3 length: 15 amino acids. The germline V gene encodes CDR1 PRHDT and CDR2 FYEKMQ (reference sequence). Trimming removed 1 base from V and 2 bases from J, with 8 bases in between. Regarding this clone: Antigen unknown.

The receptor's source is an adult in good health. This sequence joins TRBV13 and TRBJ2-2; D gene ambiguous. Material: peripheral blood, obtained on day 0 of AZD1222 vaccination. CDR3 coding DNA: TGTGCCAGCAGCTTAGTTGCGGCAAACACCGGGGAGCTGTTTTTT. Translated, it gives CASSLVAANTGELFF.